This TCR beta chain was recovered during a study of shared clonotypes between healthy human individuals. Study-level information: Per donor, CD8 memory used one plate, CD8 naive used two, CD4 memory used three and CD4 naive used three. Study-wide results and caveats: Sharing across four donors was highest in naive CD4 (around 5%) and lowest in memory CD8 (around 0.4%). Estimated clonotype richness was generally higher in naive than memory subsets.

For this clone: The antigen is unknown.

Libraries were prepared by immunoSEQ multiplex PCR; TCRdb keeps only in-frame clonotypes and omits some of them. The top ten hold roughly 1.4% of the sample, which has roughly 1 million clones, roughly 80% seen once. The study drew all its donors from Caucasian adults living in Nashville, Tennessee. This CDR3 is 15 amino acids long. In germline, CDR1 is SEHNR, CDR2 FQNEAQ (reference sequence). Between the trimmed V and J ends, which lost 2 bases and 2 bases, there was a span of 12 bases. This TCR was recovered from a man in his late teens or twenties in good health. The gene calls are TRBV7-9 and TRBJ2-5; either TRBD1 or TRBD2 may supply D (5 bases each). Sequencing was carried out using memory CD4+ T cells sorted from blood. Subset here: CD45RA-negative fraction. CDR3 residues: CASSLRTGPQETQYF. CDR3 DNA sequence: TGTGCCAGCAGCTTAAGAACGGGGCCTCAAGAGACCCAGTACTTC.